Below, one T cell receptor beta chain is given with its context. Its binding antigen is unknown. Per-nucleotide qualities are absent, and no much larger clonotype sits a single base away. The donors were healthy, HIV-negative adults with no recently reported acute infections or vaccinations. Every donor was a Caucasian adult living in Nashville, Tennessee, USA. CD4+ T cells were enriched by magnetic negative selection; naive cells were then positively selected on CD45RA, and the negative fraction formed the memory subset. After blood collection by leukapheresis, PBMCs were isolated using Ficoll-Histopaque density gradient centrifugation and then cryopreserved in the vapor phase of liquid nitrogen. Purity and quantity of every magnetically sorted T cell population were checked by analytical flow cytometry. From each sorted fraction, genomic DNA was isolated and quantified by UV absorbance on a Nanodrop 2000c.

The sample is drawn from a study of shared clonotypes between healthy human individuals (dated by TCRdb to about 2020). With respect to the entire study: A couple of women and a few men aged 18 to 49 years were included in the cohort. For each donor, CD4 naive and CD4 memory were each run on three plates, CD8 naive on two plates, and CD8 memory on one plate. Blood TCR repertoires of a handful of healthy adults were deeply sequenced to estimate repertoire size and the extent of clonotype sharing between individuals. Different laboratories and diverse techniques were used to prepare libraries and sequence TCR repertoires, to increase sequencing depth and limit assay-specific biases. Per donor, leukapheresis produced somewhere between about 0.85 and 10 billion PBMCs.

Using the deep immunoSEQ assay, TCR CDR3 regions were amplified from genomic DNA by multiplex PCR. For each cell subset, the extracted genomic DNA was distributed evenly across all wells of several immunoSEQ 96-well plates, and each plate served as one replicate. For sorted subsets, each replicate PCR was loaded with 200 to 250 ng genomic DNA, equivalent to some 27,000 T cell genomes. The purified libraries were quantified using a Qubit 3.0 fluorometer, sized with a Bioanalyzer 2100, and then quantified again using the KAPA Library Quantification kit. A separate single-read 150-cycle Illumina NextSeq 550 flow cell was used to sequence each immunoSEQ 96-well plate. On the authors' methods: The immunoSEQ output contained only junctional sequences without quality scores, so filtering could not match that applied to full-length reads. Sequences were annotated with PyIR, a Python wrapper for IgBLAST v1.9, using IMGT germline references to assign V/J genes and CDR3. Any read was removed if the V/J assignment was weak (E-value above 1e-6), the CDR3 was missing, or the read contained stop codons, out-of-frame junctions, or ambiguous translated residues. V3J clonotypes were defined by identical inferred V gene, J gene, and CDR3 amino acid sequence. Percentage overlap between repertoires was computed as shared unique clonotypes divided by the size of the smaller repertoire. Three approaches were used to assess repertoire richness: RTK rarefaction, the Chao1 estimator, and Recon v2.1 estimates of unobserved clonotypes. Generation probabilities were computed with OLGA for all TCRbeta clonotypes obtained by the gDNA method from four donors. The table comes from immuneACCESS by way of TCRdb, which keeps in-frame sequences with V and J called. Part of the clones is missing from these tables; in studies checked, under half for an unresolved V gene and the rest for unknown reasons. That table furnishes V, J and clone size, whereas the DNA furnished D and trimming. A total of roughly 2.2 million clones appear in this sample, roughly 92% of them only once. Approximately 0.39% of the sample rests with the top ten.

The cysteine opens and the phenylalanine closes a CDR3 of 14 amino acids. Just CDR3 DNA is preserved here, 42 bases in frame from base 1. V is reduced by 9 bases and J by 5 bases, leaving a spacing of 20 bases between them. CDR1 SGHRS and CDR2 YFSETQ were looked up in the germline V gene. The paper as a whole reports these results and caveats: About 4.5% of naive CD4, 3% to 4% of naive CD8, 2.3% of memory CD4, and approximately 0.4% of memory CD8 clonotypes were shared across a few donors. Because the study included a small number of donors, the genetic and exposure-history diversity represented was limited. Even with the large sequencing depth, rarefaction of the sorted-subset datasets indicated that sequencing was incomplete. Based on pairwise subsampling, the degree of clonotype sharing among donors was expected to be affected by sequencing depth. Clonotypes shared by all four sorted-subset donors showed higher generation probabilities than non-shared clonotypes. Sampling was restricted to blood, and TCR repertoires in tissue are likely to differ from TCR repertoires in blood. Naive subsets generally had larger estimated clonotype richness than memory subsets did.

The V gene is TRBV5-1 and the J gene is TRBJ2-5; D gene: possibly TRBD2, on 6 matching bases. The sample was naive CD4+ T cells from PBMCs. What this sample's cell subset or site label stands for: CD45RA+ positively selected. The clonotype originates from a man younger than 30 in good health. Some clones in this sample may be carry-over from other donors' samples. The CDR3 corresponds to CATTLPGAEETQYF. The bases are TGCGCCACCACCTTGCCGGGAGCGGAGGAGACCCAGTACTTC.